These 8 T cell receptor beta chains came from one sample sequenced in a study of circulating CD8 cells and anti-PD-1 response in melanoma (dated by TCRdb to 2020 to 2021). The data were produced on a NextSeq 500. TCR libraries were prepared from around 14 ng of total RNA with the QIAseq Immune Repertoire RNA Library Kit, Human TCR Panel. TCRdb handled the public reads itself, with Q25 trimming in fastp and clone calling in MiXCR, and kept productive beta chains. CDR3 protein sequences are deduplicated, and each keeps its most common genes and DNA. This sample comprises 950 to 1,300 distinct CDR3 sequences, over 5% of them detected only once. The top ten hold about 4.6% of the sample. A BD FACSAria II cell sorter was used to sort four subsets, defined by PD-1 and/or TIGIT, from live CD3+CD8+TCRalphabeta+ cells. Sequences were derived from CD8+ T cells from PBMCs, sampled at baseline or after one month of anti-PD-1 therapy (not recorded which). The receptor set was obtained from a human donor with melanoma.

In its sample, this clonotype ranks as medium-sized. The DNA of the CDR3 is TGTGCCAGCAGCTTGGTCAGGGACAGGGTAAAAGAAAAACTGTTTTTT. Translating it yields CASSLVRDRVKEKLFF. The V call is TRBV7-2, the J call TRBJ1-4; 9 nucleotides align to TRBD1. The trim removed 3 bases at V and 8 bases at J, leaving 10 bases unmatched. The CDR3 loop spans 16 amino acids. Looked up from germline, CDR1 is SGHTA and CDR2 is FQGNSA. The complete variable domain, with remaining parts taken from reference TRBV7-2 and TRBJ1-4, reads GAGVSQSPSNKVTEKGKDVELRCDPISGHTALYWYRQSLGQGLEFLIYFQGNSAPDKSGLPSDRFSAERTGGSVSTLTIQRTQQEDSAVYLCASSLVRDRVKEKLFFGSGTQLSVL.

About this clonotype itself: This may arise from a read error, as a much more abundant clone is one base away. The V call is TRBV19, the J call TRBJ2-1; no clear D gene. The germline gives CDR1 LNHDA, CDR2 SQIVND (reference sequence). The CDR3 covers 11 residues. In nucleotides, the CDR3 is TGTGCCAGTAGTATACCCAATGAGCAGTCCTTC. Its protein is CASSIPNEQSF.

This clonotype qualifies as medium-sized. The chain employs TRBV19 and TRBJ1-1; D unclear. The CDR3 contains 13 residues. Trimming removed 9 bases from V and 2 bases from J, with 13 bases in between. The germline CDR1 and CDR2 sequences are LNHDA and SQIVND (reference sequence). In DNA, the CDR3 is TGTGCCAGCCTGATTGGGGAAAACACTGAAGCTTTCTTT. This codes for CASLIGENTEAFF.

The chain is built from TRBV14 and TRBJ2-1, with D possibly TRBD1 on 6 matching bases. V was shortened by 3 bases and J by 7 bases, with 16 bases between the two germline ends. CDR1 SGHDN and CDR2 FVKESK come from the germline V gene. The CDR3 runs to 15 residues. CDR3 residues: CASSQGRGLVNEQFF. Written as DNA, the CDR3 is TGTGCCAGCAGCCAGGGCAGGGGATTAGTAAATGAGCAGTTCTTC.

To note about this clonotype: With a much larger clone just one base away, this may be a read error. The chain joins TRBV4-1 to TRBJ1-1, with D possibly TRBD1 on 5 matching bases. The CDR3 sequence is 14 residues long. Looked up from germline, CDR1 is MGHRA and CDR2 is YSYEKL. This CDR3 is CASSQDPLGPEALF. The CDR3 nucleotides are TGCGCCAGCAGCCAAGATCCCTTGGGGCCTGAAGCTCTCTTT.

In its sample, this clonotype ranks as large. This chain connects TRBV6-5 to TRBJ2-2; perhaps TRBD1 as D (5 bases). The germline CDR1 and CDR2 sequences are MNHEY and SVGAGI. Trimming removed 5 bases at V and 6 bases at J, with 13 bases between. The length of the CDR3 is 14 residues. The DNA for the CDR3 is TGTGCCAGCAGTCCAGGTGTAGGGGCCGGGGAGCTGTTTTTT. Translated: CASSPGVGAGELFF.

By frequency in the sample, this clonotype is medium-sized. The chain links TRBV29-1 to TRBJ2-7; perhaps TRBD1 as D (5 bases). The CDR3 is made up of 13 amino acids. Germline CDR1 is SQVTM and CDR2 is ANQGSEA. Trimming removed 0 bases at V and 2 bases at J, with 8 bases between. Written as DNA, the CDR3 is TGCAGCGTTGAAGAGGGGCTGCCCTACGAGCAGTACTTC. Translated, it gives CSVEEGLPYEQYF.

Concerning this clonotype itself: Since a much larger clone is just one base distant, this may be a read error. The chain is built from TRBV7-8 and TRBJ2-1; the D gene is possibly TRBD1 (5 bases). Germline V gene data show CDR1 as SGHVS and CDR2 as FQNEAQ. The CDR3 runs to 12 residues. CDR3 in amino acids: CSGVGLHNEQFF. The CDR3 coding sequence is TGCTCGGGCGTGGGGCTTCACAATGAGCAGTTCTTC.